This T cell receptor (beta chain) was sequenced during a study of identical twins. The CDR3 contains 15 residues. Trimming cost V 2 bases and J 6 bases, with 14 bases left between them. CDR1 and CDR2 (germline): SGHRS, YFSETQ. TCRdb reprocessed the 5' RACE reads with MiXCR, giving one entry per CDR3 protein. The table includes 500,000 to 650,000 distinct CDR3 sequences, roughly 7.1% detected once. This clonotype was seen many times. The sample was also linked to a second study, of yellow fever vaccine responses in identical twins. As that study records: Twins' vaccine T cell response reportedly gave the appearance of partial convergence and partial personalization.

J is TRBJ1-4 and V is TRBV5-1; D might be TRBD1 (6 bases). This TCR derives from a woman under 30 in good health. Sequences were obtained from PBMCs. The CDR3 here is CASSLQGVSYEKLFF. Written as DNA, the CDR3 is TGCGCCAGCAGCTTACAGGGAGTTTCCTATGAAAAACTGTTTTTT.